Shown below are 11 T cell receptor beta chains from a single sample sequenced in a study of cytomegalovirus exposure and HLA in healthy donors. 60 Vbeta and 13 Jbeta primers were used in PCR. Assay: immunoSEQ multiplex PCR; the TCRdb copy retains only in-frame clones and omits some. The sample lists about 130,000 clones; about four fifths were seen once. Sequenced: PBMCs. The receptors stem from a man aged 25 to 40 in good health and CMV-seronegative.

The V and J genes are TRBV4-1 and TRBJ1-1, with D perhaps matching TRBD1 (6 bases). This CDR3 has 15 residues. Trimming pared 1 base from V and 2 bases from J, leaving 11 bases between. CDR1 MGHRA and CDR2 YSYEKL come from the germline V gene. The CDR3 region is CASSQAGQINTEAFF. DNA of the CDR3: TGCGCCAGCAGCCAAGCCGGACAGATTAACACTGAAGCTTTCTTT.

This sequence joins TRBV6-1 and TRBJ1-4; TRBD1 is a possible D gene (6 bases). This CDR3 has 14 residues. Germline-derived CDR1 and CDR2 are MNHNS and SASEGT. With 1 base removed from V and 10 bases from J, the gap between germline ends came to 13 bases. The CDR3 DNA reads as TGTGCCAGCAGTGAAGGAGGGGGTCACAGAAAACTGTTTTTT. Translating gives CASSEGGGHRKLFF.

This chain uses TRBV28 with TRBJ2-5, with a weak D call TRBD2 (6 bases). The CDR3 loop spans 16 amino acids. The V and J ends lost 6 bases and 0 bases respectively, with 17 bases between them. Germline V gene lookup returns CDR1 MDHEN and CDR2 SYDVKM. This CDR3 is CASSSRLRGYQETQYF. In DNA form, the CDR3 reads TGTGCCAGCAGCTCACGTCTTCGGGGGTACCAAGAGACCCAGTACTTC. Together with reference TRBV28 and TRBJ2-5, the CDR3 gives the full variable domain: DVKVTQSSRYLVKRTGEKVFLECVQDMDHENMFWYRQDPGLGLRLIYFSYDVKMKEKGDIPEGYSVSREKKERFSLILESASTNQTSMYLCASSSRLRGYQETQYFGPGTRLLVL.

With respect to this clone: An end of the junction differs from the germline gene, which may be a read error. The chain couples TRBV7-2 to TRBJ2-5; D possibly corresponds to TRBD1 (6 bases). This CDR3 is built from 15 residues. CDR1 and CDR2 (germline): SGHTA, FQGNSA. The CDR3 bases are TGTGCCAGCACATTAGGGGGTCGGAATGAAGAGGCCCAGTACTTC. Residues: CASTLGGRNEEAQYF. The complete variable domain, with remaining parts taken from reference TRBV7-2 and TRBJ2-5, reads GAGVSQSPSNKVTEKGKDVELRCDPISGHTALYWYRQSLGQGLEFLIYFQGNSAPDKSGLPSDRFSAERTGGSVSTLTIQRTQQEDSAVYLCASTLGGRNEEAQYFGPGTRLLVL.

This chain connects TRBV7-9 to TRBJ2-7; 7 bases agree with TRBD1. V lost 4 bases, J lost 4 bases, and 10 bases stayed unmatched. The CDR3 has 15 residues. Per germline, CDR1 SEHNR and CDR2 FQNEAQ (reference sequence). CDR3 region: CASSSPDRMTYEQYF. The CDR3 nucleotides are TGTGCCAGCAGCTCCCCGGACAGGATGACGTACGAGCAGTACTTC.

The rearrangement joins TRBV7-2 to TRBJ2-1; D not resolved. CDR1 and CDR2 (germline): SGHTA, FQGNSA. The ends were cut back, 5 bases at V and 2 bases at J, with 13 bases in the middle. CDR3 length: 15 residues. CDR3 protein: CASSLLGRAYNEQFF. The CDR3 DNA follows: TGTGCCAGCAGCCTCCTAGGAAGAGCCTACAATGAGCAGTTCTTC.

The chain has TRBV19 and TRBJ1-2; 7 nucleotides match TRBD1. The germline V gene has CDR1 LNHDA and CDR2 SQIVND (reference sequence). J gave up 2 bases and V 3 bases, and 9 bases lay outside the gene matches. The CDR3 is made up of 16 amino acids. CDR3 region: CASSISRTGWNYGYTF. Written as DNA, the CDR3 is TGTGCCAGTAGTATTTCAAGGACAGGTTGGAACTATGGCTACACCTTC.

The CDR3 DNA reads TGTGCCTGGAGTCACCAGGGAAGCACTGAAGCTTTCTTT. Its protein product is CAWSHQGSTEAFF. The chain recombines TRBV30 with TRBJ1-1, with D perhaps TRBD1 (5 bases). Trimming removed 2 bases at V and 4 bases at J, with 11 bases between. The CDR3 covers 13 residues. CDR1 is GTSNPN, CDR2 SVGIG, per germline (reference sequence). Variable domain in full (rest from reference TRBV30 and TRBJ1-1): SQTIHQWPATLVQPVGSPLSLECTVEGTSNPNLYWYRQAAGRGLQLLFYSVGIGQISSEVPQNLSASRPQDRQFILSSKKLLLSDSGFYLCAWSHQGSTEAFFGQGTRLTVV.

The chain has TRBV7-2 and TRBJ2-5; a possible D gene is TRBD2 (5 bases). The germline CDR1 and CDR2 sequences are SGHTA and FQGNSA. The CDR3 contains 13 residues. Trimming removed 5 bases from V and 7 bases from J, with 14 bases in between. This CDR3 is CASSTGLLATQYF. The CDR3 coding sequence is TGTGCCAGCAGCACCGGACTCTTGGCGACCCAGTACTTC.

CDR3 bases: TGCGCCAGCAGCTGGACCAAGGGGGAGAGGTACTTC. This codes for CASSWTKGERYF. The chain couples TRBV5-1 to TRBJ2-5; D may be TRBD1 (6 bases). V was shortened by 3 bases and J by 13 bases, with 16 bases between the two germline ends. The CDR3 is 12 residues long. Germline CDR1 reads SGHRS; CDR2 reads YFSETQ.

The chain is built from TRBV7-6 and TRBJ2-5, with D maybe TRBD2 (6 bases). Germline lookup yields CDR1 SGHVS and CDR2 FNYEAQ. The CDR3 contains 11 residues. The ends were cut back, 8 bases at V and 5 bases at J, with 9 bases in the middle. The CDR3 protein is CASAAGETQYF. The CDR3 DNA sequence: TGTGCCAGCGCCGCGGGGGAGACCCAGTACTTC.